The T cell receptor beta chain described here comes from a study of T cell clonality in common variable immunodeficiency. Most patients and controls had Caucasian heritage. This clone was counted ten times or more. Coverage ceases 3 residues before the CDR3 finishes, and the germline J gene fills in the end. Equal genomic DNA amounts from CVID and control samples were sequenced. Assay: immunoSEQ multiplex PCR; the TCRdb copy retains only in-frame clones and omits some. The sample is made up of about 50,000 clones, none counted only once. This CDR3 spans 16 amino acids. Trimming stripped 5 bases from V and 2 bases from J, with 18 bases between. CDR1 and CDR2 from the germline V gene are SGHVS and FQNEAQ.

The V call is TRBV7-8, the J call TRBJ1-2, with a weak D call TRBD1 (5 bases). This clonotype was obtained from a person between 18 and 75 years old in good health. The material sequenced was peripheral blood mononuclear cells. The CDR3 DNA, read in part, is TGTGCCAGCAGCCTACGACAAAAGACAGAGAACTATGGC. It codes for CASSLRQKTENYG. The whole CDR3 region reads CASSLRQKTENYGYTF.